This T cell receptor beta chain was obtained from a study of blood T cell repertoires in COVID-19. Study as a whole: The United States, Italy and Spain were the sources of the acute and convalescent COVID-19 samples. Sources were T cells, B-cell-depleted T cells, or PBMCs; the material itself was cDNA or gDNA.

V trimming: 5 bases; J trimming: 3 bases; junction bases outside the gene matches: 6. In germline, CDR1 is SGHTA, CDR2 FQGNSA. The CDR3 has 15 amino acids. This clone was counted once. Original methodology: How many nucleated cells were present was estimated from reference gene primer amplification. Libraries were prepared by immunoSEQ multiplex PCR; TCRdb keeps only in-frame clonotypes and omits some of them. That table supplies the V and J calls and clone size; D and trimming were determined from the DNA. The sample lists some 250,000 clones, about 70% seen once, with around 3.2% in the top ten. The sequenced sample was peripheral blood. The receptor was derived from a woman over 75 with acute or convalescent COVID-19. The chain couples TRBV7-2 to TRBJ2-7; TRBD2 aligns across 11 bases. The CDR3 DNA is TGTGCCAGCAGCATTAGCGGGGGGGCCCTCTACGAGCAGTACTTC. It yields the protein CASSISGGALYEQYF.